What follows are 2 T cell receptor beta chains derived from one specimen sequenced in a study of blood T cell repertoires in COVID-19. TCRdb's table, derived via immunoSEQ multiplex PCR, lists solely in-frame clones and lacks some. Here the sample spans a few hundred thousand clones, 89% being singletons. Sequenced: peripheral blood. These receptors originate from a middle-aged man with acute or convalescent COVID-19.

The rearrangement links TRBV5-1 to TRBJ2-1; 8 nucleotides agree with TRBD2. The CDR3 totals 16 residues. The junction had 6 bases not matched to a gene; V was cut back by 4 bases and J by 0 bases. From germline, CDR1 is SGHRS and CDR2 YFSETQ. Here the CDR3 DNA reads TGCGCCAGCAGCCCGTTTACTAGCGGCTCCTACAATGAGCAGTTCTTC. It is translated as CASSPFTSGSYNEQFF.

V and J are TRBV7-6 and TRBJ1-5; D perhaps matches TRBD1 (5 bases). Looked up from germline, CDR1 is SGHVS and CDR2 is FNYEAQ. The CDR3 covers 14 residues. V lost 5 bases, J lost 9 bases, and 17 bases lay in between. The CDR3 protein is CASSVETGGSPQHF. Written as DNA, the CDR3 is TGTGCCAGCAGCGTAGAGACGGGGGGATCGCCCCAGCATTTT.